A selection of T cell receptor beta chains follows, all from one sample in a study of T cell responses to AZD1222 COVID-19 vaccine. The protocol was immunoSEQ multiplex PCR, while the TCRdb copy is restricted to in-frame clones and leaves out a portion. The data contain about 99,000 clones, about 87% of them seen just once; the ten biggest clones take up 20% to 25%. The starting material was peripheral blood, obtained on day 0 of AZD1222 vaccination. The receptors shown here come from an adult in good health. Both conserved end residues are part of each CDR3. A D gene is named only where the DNA matches it firmly. Size values are once, few and many counts, or a class for expanded clones, and some rows have none.

clone size	J gene	D gene	V gene	CDR3 DNA	CDR3 protein
.	TRBJ2-7	.	TRBV3-1/TRBV3-2	TGTGCCAGCAGCCAAGTCCCAGCGACCCACGCCCTCTACGAGCAGTACTTC	CASSQVPATHALYEQYF
.	TRBJ1-2	.	TRBV24-1	TGTGCCACCAGTGAAGGCTATGGCTACACCTTC	CATSEGYGYTF
.	TRBJ1-5	.	TRBV18	TGTGCCAGCTCACCAGGGCGCGATCAGCCCCAGCATTTT	CASSPGRDQPQHF
.	TRBJ1-1	.	TRBV6-5	TGTGCCAGCACCCCAGGCGGGAACCGGAACACTGAAGCTTTCTTT	CASTPGGNRNTEAFF
once	TRBJ2-3	.	TRBV3-1/TRBV3-2	TGTGCCAGCAGCCAAGATCCCCGTCTTGACCCGGTGAACACAGATACGCAGTATTTT	CASSQDPRLDPVNTDTQYF
.	TRBJ1-5	.	TRBV24-1	TGTGCCTCCAAAAATCAGCCCCAGCATTTT	CASKNQPQHF
once	TRBJ2-7	.	TRBV15	TGTGCCACCAGCCCAGAGAACAGATACGAGCAGTACTTC	CATSPENRYEQYF
.	TRBJ2-1	.	TRBV10-3	TGTGCCATTGGGAGTAGCGGCTACAATGAGCAGTTCTTC	CAIGSSGYNEQFF
.	TRBJ2-2	TRBD2	TRBV9	TGTGCCAGCAGAGGAGCGGGAGTTACCGGGGAGCTGTTTTTT	CASRGAGVTGELFF
.	TRBJ2-7	.	TRBV5-1	TGCGCCAGCAGCTTGGCCGGAACCACCTACGAGCAGTACTTC	CASSLAGTTYEQYF
once	TRBJ1-4	.	TRBV7-2	TGTGCCAGCAGCTTTGGGGGATTAGGAGCAACTAATGAAAAACTGTTTTTT	CASSFGGLGATNEKLFF
.	TRBJ2-3	.	TRBV27	TGTGCCAGCAGTTTACGACCTGGGGATACGCAGTATTTT	CASSLRPGDTQYF
.	TRBJ2-1	TRBD2	TRBV4-1	TGCGCCAGCAGCCAAGAACTAGCGGGGACGGGGAAGCAGTTCTTC	CASSQELAGTGKQFF
.	TRBJ2-5	.	TRBV11-3	TGTGCCAGCAGCAATGGGGAGACCCAGTACTTC	CASSNGETQYF
.	TRBJ1-4	.	TRBV7-9	TGTGCCAGCAGCTTAGTAGGAGCAACTAATGAAAAACTGTTTTTT	CASSLVGATNEKLFF
.	TRBJ2-7	.	TRBV6-4	TGTGCCAGAAACCACGAGCAGTACTTC	CARNHEQYF
.	TRBJ1-6	.	TRBV5-5	TGTGCCAGCAGCTTGCTGGGAGGGGCTGGGAATTCACCCCCCCACTTT	CASSLLGGAGNSPPHF
.	TRBJ2-7	TRBD2	TRBV30	TGTGCCTGGAGTACTAGCGGGATGACCTACGAGCAGTACTTC	CAWSTSGMTYEQYF
.	TRBJ2-6	TRBD1	TRBV28	TGTGCCAGCACCCAGACAGGGCTTAGCTCTGGGGCCAACGTCCTGACTTTC	CASTQTGLSSGANVLTF
.	TRBJ2-6	.	TRBV6-5	TGTGCCAGCACCTCTGGGGCCAACGTCCTGACTTTC	CASTSGANVLTF
.	TRBJ2-7	.	TRBV6-1	TGTGCCAGCAGTGAAGTGACGAGCTACGAGCAGTACTTC	CASSEVTSYEQYF
.	TRBJ1-4	TRBD1	TRBV28	TGTGCCAGCAGCCTCACAGGGGCGAACGAAAAACTGTTTTTT	CASSLTGANEKLFF
once	TRBJ1-1	.	TRBV7-8	TGTGCCAGCAGCTCGGTTCTGGGGGGTAGAACTGAAGCTTTCTTT	CASSSVLGGRTEAFF
.	TRBJ1-1	.	TRBV18	TGTGCCAGCTCAGGACTGTTGAACACTGAAGCTTTCTTT	CASSGLLNTEAFF
.	TRBJ1-3	TRBD1	TRBV27	TGTGCCAGCAGTCCCCGGACAGGGGAAGGTGGAAACACCATATATTTT	CASSPRTGEGGNTIYF
once	TRBJ2-3	.	TRBV10-1	TGCGCCAGCAGCGCCTATCGGGCCACAGATACGCAGTATTTT	CASSAYRATDTQYF
.	TRBJ2-2	TRBD2	TRBV10-3	TGTGCCATCAACCCCGGGACTAGCGGGGGGAACACCGGGGAGCTGTTTTTT	CAINPGTSGGNTGELFF
.	TRBJ2-5	TRBD2	TRBV4-1	TGCGCCAGCAGCCCCGCGACTAGCGGGAGGGAGACCCAGTACTTC	CASSPATSGRETQYF
.	TRBJ2-1	.	TRBV27	TGTGCCAGCACCGGACAGCACTCCTACAATGAGCAGTTCTTC	CASTGQHSYNEQFF
.	TRBJ2-1	.	TRBV6-5	TGTGCCAGCAGGACCGTTGGGGGTAGCTTGCATGAGCAGTTCTTC	CASRTVGGSLHEQFF
.	TRBJ1-2	.	TRBV7-9	TGTGCCAGCAGCTTAGAGGGTTGGGGCTACACCTTC	CASSLEGWGYTF
.	TRBJ1-1	.	TRBV3-1/TRBV3-2	TGTGCCAGCAGCCAGGCAGTTTTGAACACTGAAGCTTTCTTT	CASSQAVLNTEAFF
.	TRBJ1-2	.	TRBV5-1	TGCGCCAGCAGCTTCACCGGGGTTGAATCGGGCTACACCTTC	CASSFTGVESGYTF
.	TRBJ2-7	.	TRBV28	TGTGCCAGCAGCCAAATTTACGGGAGCCCCTACGAGCAGTACTTC	CASSQIYGSPYEQYF
.	TRBJ1-5	.	TRBV5-1	TGCGCCAGCAGCTTGGCTGGGGATCAGCCCCAGCATTTT	CASSLAGDQPQHF
.	TRBJ1-2	.	TRBV2	TGTGCCAGCAGTGAAAATACAGGGTCCAGCTATGGCTACACCTTC	CASSENTGSSYGYTF
few	TRBJ1-2	.	TRBV6-5	TGTGCCAGCAGTTCGGGACTTATCTATGGCTACACCTTC	CASSSGLIYGYTF
.	TRBJ1-1	TRBD1	TRBV19	TGTGCCAGTACAGGACAGGGGACTGAAGCTTTCTTT	CASTGQGTEAFF
.	TRBJ1-1	TRBD1	TRBV7-2	TGTGCCAGCAGCTCAGTTACAGGGGAGGGAAGCTTCTTC	CASSSVTGEGSFF
.	TRBJ2-2	TRBD2	TRBV5-1	TGCGCCAGCAGCACGGGACTAGCGTCGGCCGGGGAGCTGTTTTTT	CASSTGLASAGELFF
.	TRBJ2-2	TRBD2	TRBV25-1	TGTGCCAGCACCGTCGCGGGGGGCACCGGGGAGCTGTTTTTT	CASTVAGGTGELFF
.	TRBJ2-4	.	TRBV2	TGTGCCAGCAGTGAAAGGCAAGACAAAAACATTCAGTACTTC	CASSERQDKNIQYF
few	TRBJ2-3	TRBD1	TRBV18	TGTGCCAGCTCACGGGGGACAGGAGAGGGAGATACGCAGTATTTT	CASSRGTGEGDTQYF
.	TRBJ1-6	TRBD1	TRBV19	TGTGCCAGTAGTCCAGGGGGCCCGAGCTCCTATAATTCACCCCTCCACTTT	CASSPGGPSSYNSPLHF
.	TRBJ2-1	TRBD2	TRBV5-1	TGCGCCAGCAGCTTGGTCGGGGGGTCCTACAATGAGCAGTTCTTC	CASSLVGGSYNEQFF
.	TRBJ2-1	.	TRBV9	TGTGCCAGCACAATAGGAAGCTCCTACAATGAGCAGTTCTTC	CASTIGSSYNEQFF
.	TRBJ2-6	.	TRBV9	TGTGCCAGCAGCGTAGCTCTAGAAAGCTCTGGGGCCAACGTCCTGACTTTC	CASSVALESSGANVLTF
.	TRBJ2-1	TRBD2	TRBV28	TGTGCCAGCAGTTTCTACGGGAGGCTGTACAATGAGCAGTTCTTC	CASSFYGRLYNEQFF
.	TRBJ2-7	.	TRBV4-1	TGCGCCAGCAGCCAACCGACAGGACCCCCGTTCGAGCAGTACTTC	CASSQPTGPPFEQYF
.	TRBJ1-4	.	TRBV7-6	TGTGCCAGCAGCTTAAAGACATCGAATGAAAAACTGTTTTTT	CASSLKTSNEKLFF
few	TRBJ1-3	.	TRBV19	TGTGCCAGTAGTCCGACTCTAGCAAACACCATATATTTT	CASSPTLANTIYF
once	TRBJ2-5	.	TRBV18	TGTGCCAGCGCACCCCAGGAGGGGGCTGGGGAGACCCAGTACTTC	CASAPQEGAGETQYF
.	TRBJ2-7	TRBD1	TRBV24-1	TGTGCCACCAGTGACCCGGGACAGGGGGCCTACGAGCAGTACTTC	CATSDPGQGAYEQYF